The 25 T cell receptor beta chains below all came from one sample that was sequenced in a study of Graves' ophthalmopathy and Graves' hyperthyroidism. The authors amplified TCR beta CDR3 regions, and they did so from RNA transcripts for repertoire sequencing. First-round RT-PCR with HTBI primers preceded a second-round multiplex PCR. In TCRdb, the multiplex PCR reads were re-called with MiXCR into one record per CDR3 protein. This table holds 300,000 or so distinct CDR3 sequences, about a sixth found once. Sequences were obtained from peripheral blood. These receptors came from an adult man with Graves' ophthalmopathy.

This clonotype has ten or more counts. J is TRBJ1-5 and V is TRBV27; D is unresolved. CDR3 length: 14 residues. The V gene lost 5 bases and the J gene lost 2 bases, with 10 bases spanning the gap. The V gene's germline CDR1 is MNHEY and CDR2 SMNVEV (reference sequence). DNA for the CDR3: TGTGCCAGCAGTCCCCTCCCAGGCAATCAGCCCCAGCATTTT. Its protein product is CASSPLPGNQPQHF.

This clonotype was seen repeatedly, ten times or more. CDR3 sequence: CASSPGPDAYEQYF. CDR3 coding DNA: TGCGCCAGCAGCCCGGGACCCGACGCCTACGAGCAGTACTTC. The rearrangement uses TRBV5-1 and TRBJ2-7; either TRBD1 or TRBD2 may supply D (5 bases each). The CDR3 is 14 amino acids. CDR1 and CDR2 from the germline V gene are SGHRS and YFSETQ. Trimming took off 4 bases at V and 2 bases at J, with 13 bases between the two ends.

The sample holds many counts of this clonotype. The gene calls are TRBV10-2 and TRBJ1-1; 7 nucleotides align to TRBD1. The CDR3 consists of 14 residues. Trimming cost V 6 bases and J 6 bases; bases outside gene matches: 10. The germline gives CDR1 WSHSY, CDR2 SAAADI. The CDR3 DNA is TGCGCCAGCAGGGCCGACAGGGCATGGGCTGAAGCTTTCTTT. Translated, it gives CASRADRAWAEAFF.

As concerns this clonotype: One junction end does not reproduce the germline sequence, and a read error may be involved. This rearrangement joins TRBV5-1 to TRBJ2-2, with TRBD1 as a possible D gene (6 bases). Looked up from germline, CDR1 is SGHRS and CDR2 is YFSETQ. The length of the CDR3 is 15 residues. The CDR3 loop is CASSWSRGITGKLFF. CDR3 bases: TGCGCCAGCAGCTGGAGTAGGGGGATCACCGGGAAGCTGTTTTTT.

At least ten counts were recorded for this clonotype. The chain links TRBV6-5 to TRBJ2-7; the match to TRBD2 covers 8 bases. The CDR3 runs 14 residues. The V segment lost 7 bases and the J segment 2 bases; nucleotides outside the gene matches: 7. Germline V gene lookup returns CDR1 MNHEY and CDR2 SVGAGI. The CDR3 sequence: CASTHAGGAYEQYF. Here the CDR3 DNA reads TGTGCCAGCACCCATGCGGGGGGTGCCTACGAGCAGTACTTC.

This clonotype came up many times. This sequence joins TRBV27 and TRBJ1-1; 7 bases are shared with TRBD1. The V gene end was trimmed by 9 bases and the J gene end by 0 bases; junction bases not matched to a gene: 10. From germline, CDR1 is MNHEY and CDR2 SMNVEV (reference sequence). The CDR3 has 15 amino acids. This CDR3 is CASAQGSYVNTEAFF. The CDR3 DNA follows: TGTGCCAGTGCACAGGGGTCATACGTGAACACTGAAGCTTTCTTT.

This clonotype came up many times. The V gene is TRBV7-2, the J gene TRBJ2-5; possible D gene TRBD2, 6 bases. CDR1 SGHTA and CDR2 FQGNSA come from the germline V gene. The CDR3 has 16 amino acids. The ends were cut back, 0 bases at V and 5 bases at J, with 16 bases in the middle. CDR3 sequence reads: CASSLATYGGTETQYF. Here the CDR3 DNA reads TGTGCCAGCAGCTTAGCAACCTACGGGGGAACGGAGACCCAGTACTTC. The variable domain in full, with the rest retrieved from reference TRBV7-2 and TRBJ2-5, is GAGVSQSPSNKVTEKGKDVELRCDPISGHTALYWYRQSLGQGLEFLIYFQGNSAPDKSGLPSDRFSAERTGGSVSTLTIQRTQQEDSAVYLCASSLATYGGTETQYFGPGTRLLVL.

This clonotype occurred many times. V and J are TRBV6-1 and TRBJ1-1, with 9 bases identical to TRBD1. Unmatched junction bases numbered 12, after V lost 6 bases and J lost 7 bases. Germline lookup yields CDR1 MNHNS and CDR2 SASEGT. The CDR3 is 15 residues long. DNA for the CDR3: TGTGCCAGCAGCCGGGTCATGACAGGGGGAGGTGAAGCTTTCTTT. It encodes CASSRVMTGGGEAFF.

At least ten counts were recorded for this clonotype. The chain carries TRBV7-9 and TRBJ1-1; D remains unclear. Per germline, CDR1 SEHNR and CDR2 FQNEAQ (reference sequence). The CDR3 loop spans 12 amino acids. Trimming left V 5 bases short and J 7 bases short, with 11 bases between. The CDR3 DNA reads TGTGCCAGCAGCCCTGACACCGATGAAGCTTTCTTT. It specifies CASSPDTDEAFF.

This clonotype was observed at least ten times. The J gene is TRBJ1-3, the V gene TRBV5-1, with 8 bases that match TRBD1. The junction had 2 bases not matched to a gene; V was cut back by 2 bases and J by 7 bases. This CDR3 is 13 amino acids long. The germline CDR1 and CDR2 sequences are SGHRS and YFSETQ. The CDR3 sequence is CASSFGQGNTIYF. In DNA, the CDR3 is TGCGCCAGCAGCTTTGGACAGGGCAACACCATATATTTT. Together with reference TRBV5-1 and TRBJ1-3, the CDR3 gives the full variable domain: KAGVTQTPRYLIKTRGQQVTLSCSPISGHRSVSWYQQTPGQGLQFLFEYFSETQRNKGNFPGRFSGRQFSNSRSEMNVSTLELGDSALYLCASSFGQGNTIYFGEGSWLTVV.

This clonotype appeared many times. V gene TRBV5-1 combines with J gene TRBJ1-1, with 9 bases identical to TRBD1. CDR1 and CDR2 (germline): SGHRS, YFSETQ. V was pared by 1 base and J by 3 bases, with 1 base of the junction left unmatched. The CDR3 is 14 amino acids. The CDR3 coding sequence is TGCGCCAGCAGCTTGACAGGGGGCCACACTGAAGCTTTCTTT. Translating gives CASSLTGGHTEAFF.

This clonotype was counted ten times or more. The J gene is TRBJ1-5, the V gene TRBV24-1, with D unclear. This CDR3 region has 13 residues. The germline V gene has CDR1 KGHDR and CDR2 SFDVKD. Trimming took 7 bases from V and 4 from J, leaving 10 bases between them. CDR3: CATSQHENQPQHF. The CDR3 nucleotides are TGTGCCACCAGCCAGCATGAGAATCAGCCCCAGCATTTT.

This clonotype came up many times. The J gene is TRBJ2-7, the V gene TRBV6-5, with 8 bases aligning to TRBD1. The V segment lost 6 bases and the J segment 2 bases; nucleotides outside the gene matches: 6. CDR1 and CDR2 from the germline V gene are MNHEY and SVGAGI. CDR3 length equals 14 residues. The chain's CDR3 is CASSRDRIAYEQYF. The CDR3 bases are TGTGCCAGCAGCCGGGACAGGATAGCCTACGAGCAGTACTTC.

This clonotype was counted at least ten times. The genes are TRBV6-2 or TRBV6-3 and TRBJ2-7; D gene uncertain. V gave up 6 bases and J gave up 0 bases, with 21 bases separating them. CDR1 and CDR2 (germline): MNHEY, SVGEGT. The CDR3 runs to 17 residues. The CDR3 region is CASRLTPGRLTSYEQYF. For the CDR3, the DNA is TGTGCCAGCAGACTGACGCCGGGCAGATTAACCTCCTACGAGCAGTACTTC.

At least ten counts were recorded for this clonotype. V is TRBV2 and J is TRBJ2-7, with D possibly matching TRBD1 (5 bases). V was shortened by 6 bases and J by 7 bases, with 19 bases between the two germline ends. The CDR3 has 14 residues. CDR1 is SNHLY, CDR2 FYNNEI, per germline. The DNA for the CDR3 is TGTGCCAGCAGCTTCTCGGTCATTAAGGGGGAGCAGTACTTC. Protein sequence: CASSFSVIKGEQYF.

In regard to this clonotype: With a much larger clone just one base away, this may be a read error. J is TRBJ1-6 and V is TRBV6-5; no clear D gene. The CDR3 runs to 19 residues. Germline V CDR1 and CDR2: MNHEY, SVGAGI. V dropped 2 bases and J dropped 0 bases, with 17 bases sitting between them. CDR3 nucleotides: TGTGCCAGCAGTTACACCCTCCGAGAGGGAGGCTCCTATAATTCACCCCTCCACTTT. Its protein is CASSYTLREGGSYNSPLHF.

This clonotype was detected ten times or more. The chain has TRBV7-3 and TRBJ2-4, with TRBD2 matching 8 bases. CDR1 is SGHTA and CDR2 is FQGTGA in the germline V gene. Trimming cost V 2 bases and J 1 base; bases outside gene matches: 10. This CDR3 is 18 amino acids long. The CDR3 reads CASSLGARGAGAKNIQYF. The CDR3 DNA sequence: TGTGCCAGCAGCTTAGGTGCGCGGGGGGCCGGGGCCAAAAACATTCAGTACTTC.

This clonotype has at least ten counts. The CDR3 reads CASSTNRIALGETQYF. DNA for the CDR3: TGTGCCAGCAGTACGAACAGGATCGCATTAGGAGAGACCCAGTACTTC. The chain has TRBV6-2 or TRBV6-3 and TRBJ2-5; weak D call: TRBD1 (5 bases). Germline CDR1 and CDR2: MNHEY and SVGEGT. There are 16 residues in the CDR3. The V gene lost 5 bases and the J gene lost 4 bases, with 20 bases spanning the gap.

In this sample, this clonotype turned up many times. The gene calls are TRBV29-1 and TRBJ2-7, with 7 bases fitting TRBD2. The V and J ends lost 8 bases and 3 bases, in that order; junction bases with no gene match: 13. Germline values: CDR1 SQVTM, CDR2 ANQGSEA. There are 14 residues in the CDR3. The CDR3 bases are TGCAGCCCCCGGATGGGGAGGGTCGACTACGAGCAGTACTTC. This codes for CSPRMGRVDYEQYF.

This clonotype was detected only a few times. The gene calls are TRBV4-1 and TRBJ2-2, with a tentative D call TRBD2 (6 bases). Germline CDR1 reads MGHRA; CDR2 reads YSYEKL. The CDR3 runs to 18 residues. V lost 4 bases and J lost 0, with 18 bases in between. The CDR3 region is CASSLPHGTLANTGELFF. In DNA, the CDR3 is TGCGCCAGCAGCCTCCCTCACGGGACTTTGGCGAACACCGGGGAGCTGTTTTTT.

This rearrangement joins TRBV28 to TRBJ1-1; D not resolved. Germline V gene sequence: CDR1 MDHEN, CDR2 SYDVKM. CDR3 length equals 15 residues. V lost 2 bases, J lost 4 bases, and 14 bases lay in between. The CDR3 DNA follows: TGTGCCAGCAGTTTACGTCGTCCTTGGGGCACTGAAGCTTTCTTT. It encodes CASSLRRPWGTEAFF. The complete variable domain, with remaining parts taken from reference TRBV28 and TRBJ1-1, reads DVKVTQSSRYLVKRTGEKVFLECVQDMDHENMFWYRQDPGLGLRLIYFSYDVKMKEKGDIPEGYSVSREKKERFSLILESASTNQTSMYLCASSLRRPWGTEAFFGQGTRLTVV.

This clonotype was counted many times. J is TRBJ1-2 and V is TRBV4-2; the match to TRBD1 covers 7 bases. Germline loops: CDR1 LGHNA, CDR2 YNFKEQ. This CDR3 spans 13 amino acids. Trimming cost V 1 base and J 6 bases; bases outside gene matches: 2. CDR3 bases: TGTGCCAGCAGCCAAGGAGGGGGCCATGGCTACACCTTC. Its translation is CASSQGGGHGYTF.

The table lists this clonotype with many counts. The chain recombines TRBV11-1 with TRBJ1-5; possibly TRBD1 for D (6 bases). Germline lookup yields CDR1 SGHAT and CDR2 FQDESV (reference sequence). There are 15 residues in the CDR3. V dropped 5 bases and J dropped 3 bases, with 14 bases sitting between them. CDR3 amino acids: CASSARGAPNQPQHF. The CDR3 bases are TGTGCCAGCAGCGCCAGGGGAGCTCCCAATCAGCCCCAGCATTTT.

This clonotype was seen many times. The rearrangement links TRBV3-1 to TRBJ1-1; possibly TRBD1 for D (5 bases). The length of the CDR3 is 15 residues. Trimming took 3 bases from V and 1 from J, leaving 12 bases between them. The V gene's germline CDR1 is LGHDT and CDR2 YNNKEL (reference sequence). For the CDR3, the DNA is TGTGCCAGCAGCCATGCGCAGGGTCAGAACACTGAAGCTTTCTTT. Translated: CASSHAQGQNTEAFF.

There are many counts of this clonotype. One base away lies a much larger clone, so this may be a sequencing read error. The chain is built from TRBV2 and TRBJ1-1; D is perhaps TRBD1 (5 bases). Looked up from germline, CDR1 is SNHLY and CDR2 is FYNNEI. The CDR3 sequence is 13 residues long. Trimming stripped 2 bases from V and 10 bases from J, with 14 bases between. DNA for the CDR3: TGTGCCAGCAGTGAAATGACAGAGTCTGGAGCTTTCTTT. Amino acid sequence: CASSEMTESGAFF.